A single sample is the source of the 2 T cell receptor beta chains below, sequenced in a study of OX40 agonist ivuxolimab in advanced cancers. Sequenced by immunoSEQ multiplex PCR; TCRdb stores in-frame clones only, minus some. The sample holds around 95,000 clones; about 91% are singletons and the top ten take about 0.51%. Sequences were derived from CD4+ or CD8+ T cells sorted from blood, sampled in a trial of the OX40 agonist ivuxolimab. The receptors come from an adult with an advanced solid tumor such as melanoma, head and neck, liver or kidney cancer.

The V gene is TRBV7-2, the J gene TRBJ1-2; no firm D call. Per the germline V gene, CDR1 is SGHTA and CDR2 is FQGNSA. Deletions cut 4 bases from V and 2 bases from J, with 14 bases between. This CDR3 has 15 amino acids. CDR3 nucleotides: TGTGCCAGCAGCTCGCAGACCCACCTGAACTATGGCTACACCTTC. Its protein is CASSSQTHLNYGYTF.

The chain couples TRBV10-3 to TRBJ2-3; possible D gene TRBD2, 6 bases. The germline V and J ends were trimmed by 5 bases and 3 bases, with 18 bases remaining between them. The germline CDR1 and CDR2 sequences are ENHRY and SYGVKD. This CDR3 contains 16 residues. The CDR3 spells CAISFGRDQITDTQYF. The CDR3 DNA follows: TGTGCCATCAGTTTTGGGCGGGACCAGATAACAGATACGCAGTATTTT.